Each of the 5 T cell receptor beta chains below was sequenced from the same sample in a study of T cell repertoires in cytomegalovirus infection (dated by TCRdb to between 2018 and 2021). TCRdb shows the sequencer as Illumina HiSeq 1500. TCRdb took the public reads, trimmed them with fastp at Q25, ran MiXCR for clone calling and kept in-frame beta chains. Every CDR3 protein is listed once, alongside the most common genes and DNA of its rows. The sample table holds roughly 500,000 distinct CDR3 sequences, of which about two fifths were seen once. The top ten clones comprise roughly two fifths of the sample. Their antigen targets remain unknown. The meaning of the sample's treatment or condition label: in vitro stimulation with specific CMV peptide epitopes to enrich CMV-specific T cells. The sample consisted of cultured PBMCs, taken from culture after CMV antigen stimulation. The receptor set was obtained from a human donor in good health (CMV status not recorded). Some clones in this sample may be carry-over from other donors' samples.

V and J are TRBV5-4 and TRBJ1-6; 9 bases map to TRBD1. The CDR3 runs to 15 residues. Germline V CDR1 and CDR2: SGHNT, YYREEE (reference sequence). V gave up 5 bases and J gave up 10 bases; unmatched junction bases: 10. CDR3 sequence reads: CASRLMGQGLSPLHF. In nucleotides, the CDR3 is TGTGCCAGCAGGTTGATGGGACAGGGTCTCTCACCCCTCCACTTT.

The genes are TRBV6-2 or TRBV6-3 and TRBJ2-2; D remains ambiguous. This CDR3 is built from 13 residues. Per germline, CDR1 MNHEY and CDR2 SVGEGT. Trimming stripped 2 bases from V and 6 bases from J, with 7 bases between. The CDR3 DNA reads TGTGCCAGCAGTTACGCGGAGTCCGGGGAGCTGTTTTTT. Protein: CASSYAESGELFF.

The V call is TRBV28, the J call TRBJ2-3; D is perhaps TRBD1 (5 bases). The CDR3 has 14 amino acids. Trimming stripped 8 bases from V and 2 bases from J, with 14 bases between. Germline V gene sequence: CDR1 MDHEN, CDR2 SYDVKM. The CDR3 reads CASSDSATTDTQYF. In nucleotides, the CDR3 is TGTGCCAGCTCCGACAGCGCAACCACAGATACGCAGTATTTT.

This chain connects TRBV7-4 to TRBJ2-3, with no clear D. The CDR3 length is 15 residues. Germline V gene data show CDR1 as SGHVT and CDR2 as SQSDAQ. V lost 5 bases and J lost 0, with 12 bases in between. The CDR3 DNA is TGTGCCAGCAGCCCGCAGGCAACTAGCACAGATACGCAGTATTTT. It translates to CASSPQATSTDTQYF.

This clonotype was seen once. This chain connects TRBV6-5 to TRBJ2-2; D uncertain. This CDR3 is built from 14 residues. The germline V and J ends were trimmed by 5 bases and 4 bases, with 11 bases remaining between them. Germline V CDR1 and CDR2: MNHEY, SVGAGI. CDR3 sequence reads: CASSADGFTGELFF. The CDR3 DNA sequence: TGTGCCAGCAGTGCCGACGGATTCACCGGGGAGCTGTTTTTT.